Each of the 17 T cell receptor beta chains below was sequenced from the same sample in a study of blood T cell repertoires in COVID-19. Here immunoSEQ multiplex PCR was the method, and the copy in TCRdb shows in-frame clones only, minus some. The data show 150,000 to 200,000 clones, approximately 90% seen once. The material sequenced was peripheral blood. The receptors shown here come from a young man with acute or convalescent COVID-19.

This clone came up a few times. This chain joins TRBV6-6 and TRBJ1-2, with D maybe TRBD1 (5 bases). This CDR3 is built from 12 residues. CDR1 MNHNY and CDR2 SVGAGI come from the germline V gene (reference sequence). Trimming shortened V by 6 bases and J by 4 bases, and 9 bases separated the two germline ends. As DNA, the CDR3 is TGTGCCAGCAGAATCGACAGCTATGGCTACACCTTC. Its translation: CASRIDSYGYTF.

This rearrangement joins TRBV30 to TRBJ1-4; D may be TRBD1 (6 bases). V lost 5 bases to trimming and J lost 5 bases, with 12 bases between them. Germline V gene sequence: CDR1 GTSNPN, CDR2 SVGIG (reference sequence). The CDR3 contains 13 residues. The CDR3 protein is CAWGGRENEKLFF. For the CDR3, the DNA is TGTGCCTGGGGGGGCAGGGAAAATGAAAAACTGTTTTTT.

CDR3 sequence: CASVSGRGSGANVLTF. The CDR3 DNA reads as TGTGCCAGCGTGTCCGGGAGGGGCTCTGGGGCCAACGTCCTGACTTTC. The V gene is TRBV2, the J gene TRBJ2-6, with 8 bases matching TRBD2. Germline V lookup: CDR1 SNHLY, CDR2 FYNNEI. The CDR3 is made up of 16 amino acids. J was trimmed by 0 bases and V by 8 bases; bases with no gene match: 6.

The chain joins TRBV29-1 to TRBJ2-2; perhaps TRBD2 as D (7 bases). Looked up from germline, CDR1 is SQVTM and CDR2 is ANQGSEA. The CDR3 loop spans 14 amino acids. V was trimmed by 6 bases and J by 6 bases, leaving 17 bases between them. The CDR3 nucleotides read TGCAGCGTCGAGCTGGGGGGGCCCCCCGGGGAGCTGTTTTTT. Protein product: CSVELGGPPGELFF.

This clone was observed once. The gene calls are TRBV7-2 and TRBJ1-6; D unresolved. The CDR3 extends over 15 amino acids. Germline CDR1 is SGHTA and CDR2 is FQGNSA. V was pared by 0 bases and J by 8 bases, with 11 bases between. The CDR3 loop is CASSLAAGLDSPLHF. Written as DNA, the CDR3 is TGTGCCAGCAGCTTAGCTGCGGGGTTGGATTCACCCCTCCACTTT.

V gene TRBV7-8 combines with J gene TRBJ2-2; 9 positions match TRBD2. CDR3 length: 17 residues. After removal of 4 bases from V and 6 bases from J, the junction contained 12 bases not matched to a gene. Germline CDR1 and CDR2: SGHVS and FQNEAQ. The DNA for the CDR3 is TGTGCCAGCAGCTCGGCCACCGGGACTAGCTTGGCCGGGGAGCTGTTTTTT. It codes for CASSSATGTSLAGELFF.

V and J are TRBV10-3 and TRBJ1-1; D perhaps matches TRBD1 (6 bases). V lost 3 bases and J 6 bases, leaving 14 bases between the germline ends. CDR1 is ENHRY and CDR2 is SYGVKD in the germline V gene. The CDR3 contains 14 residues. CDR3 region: CAISDNGGGSEAFF. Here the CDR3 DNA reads TGTGCCATCAGTGACAATGGGGGCGGCTCTGAAGCTTTCTTT.

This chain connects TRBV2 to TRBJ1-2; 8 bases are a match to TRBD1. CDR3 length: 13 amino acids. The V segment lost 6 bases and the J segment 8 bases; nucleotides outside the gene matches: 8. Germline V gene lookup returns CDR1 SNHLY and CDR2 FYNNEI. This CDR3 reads CASRGQGAVGYTF. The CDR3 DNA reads TGTGCCAGCAGGGGTCAGGGGGCGGTGGGCTACACCTTC.

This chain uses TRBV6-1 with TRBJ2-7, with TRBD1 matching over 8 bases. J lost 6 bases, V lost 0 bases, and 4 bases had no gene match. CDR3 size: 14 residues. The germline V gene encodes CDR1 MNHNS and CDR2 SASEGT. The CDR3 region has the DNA TGTGCCAGCAGTGAAGCGGCCAGGGGGCCCGAGCAGTACTTC. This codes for CASSEAARGPEQYF.

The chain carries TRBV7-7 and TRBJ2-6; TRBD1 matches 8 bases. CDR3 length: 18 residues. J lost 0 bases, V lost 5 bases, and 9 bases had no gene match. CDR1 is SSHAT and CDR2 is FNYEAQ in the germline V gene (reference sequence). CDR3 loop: CASSPGTGVSSGANVLTF. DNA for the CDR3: TGTGCCAGCAGCCCTGGGACAGGCGTTAGCTCTGGGGCCAACGTCCTGACTTTC.

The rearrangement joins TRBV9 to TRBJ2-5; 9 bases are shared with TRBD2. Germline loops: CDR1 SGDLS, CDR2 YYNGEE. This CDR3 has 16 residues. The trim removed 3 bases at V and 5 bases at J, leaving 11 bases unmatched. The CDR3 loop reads CASSGLTSGRVETQYF. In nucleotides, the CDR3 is TGTGCCAGCAGCGGCCTAACTAGCGGGCGTGTCGAGACCCAGTACTTC.

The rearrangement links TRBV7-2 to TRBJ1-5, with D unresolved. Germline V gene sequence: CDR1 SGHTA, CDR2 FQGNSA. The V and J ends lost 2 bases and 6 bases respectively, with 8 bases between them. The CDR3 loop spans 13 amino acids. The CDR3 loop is CASSLNPGQPQHF. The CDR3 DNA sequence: TGTGCCAGCAGCTTAAACCCCGGTCAGCCCCAGCATTTT.

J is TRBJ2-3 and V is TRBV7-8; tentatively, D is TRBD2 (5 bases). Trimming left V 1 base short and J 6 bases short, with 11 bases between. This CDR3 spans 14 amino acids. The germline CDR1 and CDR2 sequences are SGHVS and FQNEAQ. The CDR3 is CASSLGEIGDTQYF. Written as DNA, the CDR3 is TGTGCCAGCAGCTTAGGGGAGATCGGCGATACGCAGTATTTT.

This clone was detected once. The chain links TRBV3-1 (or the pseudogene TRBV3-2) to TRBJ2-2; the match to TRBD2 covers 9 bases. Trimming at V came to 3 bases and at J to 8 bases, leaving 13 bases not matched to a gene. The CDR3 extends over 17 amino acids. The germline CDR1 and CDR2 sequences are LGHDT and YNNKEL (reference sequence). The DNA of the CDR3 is TGTGCCAGCAGCCATAAGCGGCTAGCGGGGAGCTTGGGGGAGCTGTTTTTT. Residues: CASSHKRLAGSLGELFF.

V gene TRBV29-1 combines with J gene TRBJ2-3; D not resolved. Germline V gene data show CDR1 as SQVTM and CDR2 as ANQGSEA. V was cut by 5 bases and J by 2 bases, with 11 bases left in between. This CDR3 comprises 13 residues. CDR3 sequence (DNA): TGCAGCGTTTTACGGTTTATCACAGATACGCAGTATTTT. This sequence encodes CSVLRFITDTQYF.

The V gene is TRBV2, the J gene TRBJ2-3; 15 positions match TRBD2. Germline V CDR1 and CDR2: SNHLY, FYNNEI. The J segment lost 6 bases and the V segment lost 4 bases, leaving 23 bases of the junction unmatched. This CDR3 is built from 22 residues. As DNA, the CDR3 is TGTGCCAGCAGTGGCCAAGGACTAGCGGGGGGGCTTCCTCAGGGAACTTTGGATACGCAGTATTTT. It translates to CASSGQGLAGGLPQGTLDTQYF.

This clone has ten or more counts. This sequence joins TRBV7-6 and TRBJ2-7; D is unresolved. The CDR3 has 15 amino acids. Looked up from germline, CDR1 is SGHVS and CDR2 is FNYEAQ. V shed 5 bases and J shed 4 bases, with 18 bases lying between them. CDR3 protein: CASSPPARPPYEQYF. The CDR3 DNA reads TGTGCCAGCAGCCCCCCTGCGCGTCCCCCTTACGAGCAGTACTTC.